One sample yielded the 11 T cell receptor beta chains listed below, sequenced in a study of response to subunit inactivated influenza vaccine. TCRdb reanalysed the RT-PCR reads using MiXCR and keeps one entry per CDR3 protein. The sample shows 700,000 to 900,000 distinct CDR3 sequences, 21% of them seen only once. Sequenced material: PBMCs from blood, taken approximately 5 days after vaccination. Receptors originate from a man in his fifties or sixties who received an inactivated influenza vaccine.

CDR3 region: CASNYYSLVRRGEAFF. CDR3 sequence (DNA): TGTGCCAGCAACTATTACTCGTTGGTCAGAAGGGGTGAAGCTTTCTTT. The chain has TRBV28 and TRBJ1-1, with D maybe TRBD1 (5 bases). Germline V gives CDR1 MDHEN, CDR2 SYDVKM. The CDR3 length is 16 residues. V lost 7 bases to trimming and J lost 7 bases, with 25 bases between them.

J is TRBJ1-5 and V is TRBV2; D remains ambiguous. V lost 8 bases and J lost 6, with 14 bases in between. The germline V gene encodes CDR1 SNHLY and CDR2 FYNNEI. The CDR3 is 13 residues long. CDR3 region: CASLYRLGQPQHF. CDR3 DNA sequence: TGTGCCAGCCTATATCGACTGGGTCAGCCCCAGCATTTT.

This clonotype was seen a few times. The chain recombines TRBV20-1 with TRBJ2-3; weak D call: TRBD2 (7 bases). Germline V gives CDR1 DFQATT, CDR2 SNEGSKA (reference sequence). V lost 5 bases to trimming and J lost 5 bases, with 14 bases between them. CDR3 length: 13 amino acids. Here the CDR3 reads CSARAGAGDTQYF. Written as DNA, the CDR3 is TGCAGTGCTCGGGCGGGGGCAGGAGATACGCAGTATTTT.

This clonotype has only a few counts. This sequence joins TRBV7-9 and TRBJ2-1, with D possibly TRBD1 on 5 matching bases. This CDR3 region has 16 residues. Germline lookup yields CDR1 SEHNR and CDR2 FQNEAQ (reference sequence). With 5 bases removed from V and 0 bases from J, the gap between germline ends came to 14 bases. The CDR3 region has the DNA TGTGCCAGCAGCCTTACTACAGGTATCTCCTACAATGAGCAGTTCTTC. Protein sequence: CASSLTTGISYNEQFF.

The chain has TRBV6-5 and TRBJ2-2, with a weak D call TRBD1 (6 bases). Trimming stripped 4 bases from V and 7 bases from J, with 19 bases between. The CDR3 contains 16 residues. Per germline, CDR1 MNHEY and CDR2 SVGAGI. The DNA for the CDR3 is TGTGCCAGCAGTTCGGTACAGGGAAGATCCGGCGGGGAGCTGTTTTTT. Amino acid sequence: CASSSVQGRSGGELFF.

This clonotype was detected only a few times. The chain links TRBV12-3 or TRBV12-4 to TRBJ2-2; D is ambiguous. The germline V and J ends were trimmed by 6 bases and 3 bases, with 11 bases remaining between them. There are 14 residues in the CDR3. Written as DNA, the CDR3 is TGTGCCAGCAGACCCCTCCCCGACACCGGGGAGCTGTTTTTT. The encoded protein is CASRPLPDTGELFF.

The gene calls are TRBV6-1 and TRBJ2-1, with TRBD2 matching over 9 bases. This CDR3 comprises 16 residues. The V segment lost 4 bases and the J segment 6 bases; nucleotides outside the gene matches: 10. In germline, CDR1 is MNHNS, CDR2 SASEGT. CDR3 coding DNA: TGTGCCAGCAGTGGGGGTGGGAGCGGGGGGTTCAATGAGCAGTTCTTC. Protein product: CASSGGGSGGFNEQFF.

This clonotype has more than one count but fewer than ten. The genes are TRBV6-2 or TRBV6-3 and TRBJ1-5; unclear D gene. Per the germline V gene, CDR1 is MNHEY and CDR2 is SVGEGT. This CDR3 region has 15 residues. V lost 8 bases and J 0 bases, leaving 14 bases between the germline ends. The DNA for the CDR3 is TGTGCCAGCCAAAGGTCAGGCACTAGCAATCAGCCCCAGCATTTT. As protein: CASQRSGTSNQPQHF.

Details on this clonotype: This may be a read error: a much more frequent sequence differs by one nucleotide. V is TRBV24-1 and J is TRBJ2-1, with TRBD2 matching over 15 bases. The ends lost 7 bases at V and 1 base at J; junction bases unmatched: 13. CDR1 is KGHDR, CDR2 SFDVKD, per germline. The CDR3 runs 20 residues. CDR3 amino acids: CATSGVGTSGRIGSYNEQFF. The DNA of the CDR3 is TGTGCCACCAGCGGGGTCGGGACTAGCGGGAGGATCGGGTCCTACAATGAGCAGTTCTTC.

The genes are TRBV29-1 and TRBJ2-7; D remains ambiguous. Trimming removed 5 bases at V and 2 bases at J, with 7 bases between. Germline assignment: CDR1 SQVTM and CDR2 ANQGSEA. The CDR3 consists of 11 residues. The CDR3 sequence: CSVRMAYEQYF. The CDR3, as DNA: TGCAGCGTTCGGATGGCCTACGAGCAGTACTTC.

J is TRBJ2-1 and V is TRBV7-2, with TRBD2 matching 7 bases. After removal of 6 bases from V and 10 bases from J, the junction contained 6 bases not matched to a gene. The CDR3 contains 12 residues. Germline assignment: CDR1 SGHTA and CDR2 FQGNSA. CDR3 bases: TGTGCCAGCAGACAAGCGGGACTAGAGCAGTTCTTC. Protein sequence: CASRQAGLEQFF.